Presented here are 23 T cell receptor beta chains from one specimen sequenced in a study of patients and donors after allogeneic stem cell transplantation (dated by TCRdb to 2020 to 2022). Receptors were amplified or captured by RT-PCR. Sequenced using a NextSeq 550. The public reads were reanalyzed by TCRdb: fastp trimming at Q25, MiXCR alignment, in-frame beta chains only. Rows matching on CDR3 protein sequence are summarized as one entry with the most common DNA and genes. This sample holds about a million distinct CDR3 sequences; more than 15% were observed only once. The leading ten clones occupy 5.5% to 6.5% of the sample. Sequencing input: blood, either unsorted or a sorted T cell fraction (not recorded which). These receptor sequences come from a human donor who was either an allogeneic HSCT recipient or a stem cell or donor lymphocyte infusion donor (not recorded which). It is not recorded whose cells these are; they may come from a transplant donor.

The chain links TRBV7-6 to TRBJ2-2; D is undetermined. The CDR3 is 16 amino acids. Germline CDR1 SGHVS, CDR2 FNYEAQ. Trimming cost V 5 bases and J 1 base, with 14 bases left between them. In DNA form, the CDR3 reads TGTGCCAGCAGCCCTAGGGTAGGAGTGAACACCGGGGAGCTGTTTTTT. It specifies CASSPRVGVNTGELFF.

This clonotype was detected a few times. This chain joins TRBV5-6 and TRBJ2-1, with TRBD1 identical over 8 bases. V was clipped by 1 base and J by 8 bases; unmatched bases: 8. Germline values: CDR1 SGHDT, CDR2 YYEEEE. CDR3 length: 15 residues. Here the CDR3 reads CASSLPGQGMDEQFF. Written as DNA, the CDR3 is TGTGCCAGCAGCTTGCCCGGACAGGGAATGGATGAGCAGTTCTTC.

The rearrangement joins TRBV2 to TRBJ1-2, with TRBD1 matching over 7 bases. J was trimmed by 3 bases and V by 6 bases; bases with no gene match: 7. Germline V gives CDR1 SNHLY, CDR2 FYNNEI. The CDR3 extends over 14 amino acids. The CDR3 DNA reads as TGTGCCAGCAGGGCGACAGGGATTTACTATGGCTACACCTTC. Amino acids: CASRATGIYYGYTF.

This clonotype was detected only a few times. The chain carries TRBV20-1 and TRBJ2-3; maybe TRBD2 (6 bases). Trimming removed 6 bases from V and 0 bases from J, with 13 bases in between. CDR3 length equals 14 residues. Germline CDR1 and CDR2: DFQATT and SNEGSKA (reference sequence). CDR3 sequence reads: CSATGEASTDTQYF. In nucleotides, the CDR3 is TGCAGTGCGACGGGAGAGGCGAGCACAGATACGCAGTATTTT.

This clonotype has a handful of counts. The chain couples TRBV7-9 to TRBJ1-5; the D is unclear. The CDR3 covers 16 residues. Per germline, CDR1 SEHNR and CDR2 FQNEAQ (reference sequence). V was trimmed by 5 bases and J by 5 bases, leaving 19 bases between them. The CDR3: CASSQLTPGTDQPQHF. CDR3 nucleotides: TGTGCCAGCAGCCAATTGACACCGGGTACCGATCAGCCCCAGCATTTT.

In its sample, this clonotype was seen a few times. The J gene is TRBJ2-7, the V gene TRBV6-4; 13 nucleotides align to TRBD2. Trimming cost V 6 bases and J 0 bases; bases outside gene matches: 8. Germline CDR1 MRHNA, CDR2 SNTAGT. The CDR3 is 17 residues long. The CDR3 sequence is CASSGTSGTTNSYEQYF. The CDR3 nucleotides read TGTGCCAGCAGCGGGACTAGCGGGACCACCAACTCCTACGAGCAGTACTTC.

This clonotype has only a few counts. The CDR3 reads CASSLAQRGANTGELFF. CDR3 sequence (DNA): TGTGCCAGCAGCTTGGCTCAGCGGGGGGCCAACACCGGGGAGCTGTTTTTT. The chain combines TRBV5-8 with TRBJ2-2, with 9 bases aligning to TRBD2. CDR1 is SGHTS and CDR2 is YDEGEE in the germline V gene. This CDR3 comprises 17 residues. V lost 0 bases, J lost 2 bases, and 5 bases stayed unmatched. Based on the CDR3 plus reference TRBV5-8 and TRBJ2-2, the full variable domain is EAGVTQSPTHLIKTRGQQATLRCSPISGHTSVYWYQQALGLGLQFLLWYDEGEERNRGNFPPRFSGRQFPNYSSELNVNALELEDSALYLCASSLAQRGANTGELFFGEGSRLTVL.

This clonotype was counted only a few times. This chain links TRBV27 with TRBJ2-5, with 9 nucleotides matching TRBD2. From germline, CDR1 is MNHEY and CDR2 SMNVEV (reference sequence). This CDR3 contains 17 residues. J gave up 5 bases and V 5 bases, and 15 bases lay outside the gene matches. The CDR3 nucleotides are TGTGCCAGCAGTCCCCCCCCGGGACTAGCCTCAGCGGAGACCCAGTACTTC. Translated, it gives CASSPPPGLASAETQYF.

This rearrangement joins TRBV7-9 to TRBJ2-2, with D possibly matching TRBD1 (6 bases). Per the germline V gene, CDR1 is SEHNR and CDR2 is FQNEAQ (reference sequence). The CDR3 is 16 amino acids. Trimming stripped 3 bases from V and 5 bases from J, with 16 bases between. CDR3 amino acids: CASSFLIQGRTGELFF. Written as DNA, the CDR3 is TGTGCCAGCAGCTTCCTTATACAGGGAAGAACCGGGGAGCTGTTTTTT.

V and J are TRBV6-2 or TRBV6-3 and TRBJ2-7, with D possibly TRBD2 on 6 matching bases. V lost 4 bases, J lost 2 bases, and 24 bases lay in between. Germline V gene lookup returns CDR1 MNHEY and CDR2 SVGEGT. The CDR3 is 18 residues long. CDR3 nucleotide sequence: TGTGCCAGCAGTTCACGGGACTCCGGACGCCAAAGCACCTACGAGCAGTACTTC. Translating it yields CASSSRDSGRQSTYEQYF.

Ten or more counts support this clonotype. The CDR3 nucleotides are TGTGCCAGCAGTGAGGGACAGGGGTTAGGTCAGCCCCAGCATTTT. It yields the protein CASSEGQGLGQPQHF. J is TRBJ1-5 and V is TRBV25-1; TRBD1 matches at 10 bases. CDR1 is MGHDK and CDR2 is SYGVNS in the germline V gene. The CDR3 covers 15 residues. Germline trimming cut 3 bases from V and 6 bases from J; bases unmatched to any gene: 5.

The V and J genes are TRBV19 and TRBJ2-3, with D maybe TRBD1 (5 bases). The V gene's germline CDR1 is LNHDA and CDR2 SQIVND (reference sequence). V was shortened by 3 bases and J by 3 bases, with 13 bases between the two germline ends. The CDR3 totals 15 residues. The CDR3 loop reads CASSIVKRGTDTQYF. In nucleotides, the CDR3 is TGTGCCAGTAGTATTGTGAAAAGGGGTACAGATACGCAGTATTTT.

This chain connects TRBV2 to TRBJ2-7; D may be TRBD1 or TRBD2 (5 bases each). CDR3 length: 13 residues. V lost 7 bases and J lost 0, with 10 bases in between. CDR1 is SNHLY and CDR2 is FYNNEI in the germline V gene. The CDR3 reads CASTRDHSYEQYF. The CDR3 DNA reads TGTGCCAGCACCCGGGACCACTCCTACGAGCAGTACTTC.

This clonotype was recorded a few times. This chain joins TRBV2 and TRBJ1-3; no clear D. The CDR3 totals 14 residues. Germline V gene lookup returns CDR1 SNHLY and CDR2 FYNNEI. The V and J ends lost 4 bases and 2 bases respectively, with 9 bases between them. CDR3 in DNA: TGTGCCAGCAGTGCGGAACACCCTGGAAACACCATATATTTT. It specifies CASSAEHPGNTIYF.

This clonotype was recorded once. The rearrangement joins TRBV4-1 to TRBJ2-7, with 8 nucleotides matching TRBD2. This CDR3 has 14 amino acids. Germline V gene data show CDR1 as MGHRA and CDR2 as YSYEKL. V dropped 3 bases and J dropped 2; count of bases not matched to a gene: 3. The CDR3 DNA reads as TGCGCCAGCAGCCATGGTAGCGGGACCTACGAGCAGTACTTC. Its protein is CASSHGSGTYEQYF.

This clonotype was found many times. The chain employs TRBV12-3 or TRBV12-4 and TRBJ1-6; D possibly corresponds to TRBD1 (5 bases). V gave up 5 bases and J gave up 4 bases, with 12 bases separating them. The CDR3 totals 15 residues. CDR3 sequence reads: CASSGEGRYNSPLHF. DNA for the CDR3: TGTGCCAGCAGTGGGGAGGGACGGTATAATTCACCCCTCCACTTT.

The chain carries TRBV28 and TRBJ1-5; 7 bases are a match to TRBD1. The CDR3 has 14 residues. Per the germline V gene, CDR1 is MDHEN and CDR2 is SYDVKM. V lost 6 bases and J lost 7; bases outside the gene matches: 9. CDR3 sequence (DNA): TGTGCCAGCAGACTTATGCGACAGGGCCAGCCCCAGCATTTT. Residues: CASRLMRQGQPQHF.

This clonotype was found a few times. The genes are TRBV7-3 and TRBJ1-2, with 7 bases matching TRBD1. Per germline, CDR1 SGHTA and CDR2 FQGTGA. J lost 7 bases, V lost 5 bases, and 16 bases had no gene match. The CDR3 runs 16 residues. CDR3 loop: CASSRDSQWGHRGYTF. The DNA for the CDR3 is TGTGCCAGCAGCCGGGACAGTCAGTGGGGACACCGTGGCTACACCTTC.

The J gene is TRBJ2-3, the V gene TRBV20-1; TRBD1 matches 7 bases. V was clipped by 4 bases and J by 2 bases; unmatched bases: 12. The CDR3 sequence is 16 residues long. Germline V lookup: CDR1 DFQATT, CDR2 SNEGSKA (reference sequence). The CDR3 bases are TGCAGTGCTACCCGCTCAGGGGGAAGACCCACAGATACGCAGTATTTT. Protein sequence: CSATRSGGRPTDTQYF.

This clonotype was found a few times. This rearrangement joins TRBV9 to TRBJ1-2; 7 bases are a match to TRBD1. The germline V gene has CDR1 SGDLS and CDR2 YYNGEE. The CDR3 extends over 15 amino acids. With V trimmed by 0 bases and J by 0 bases, 2 bases remained unmatched. Here the CDR3 reads CASSVVGTANYGYTF. The CDR3 DNA reads TGTGCCAGCAGCGTAGTAGGGACAGCTAACTATGGCTACACCTTC.

The chain links TRBV6-1 to TRBJ2-5, with TRBD1 matching 8 bases. CDR3 length equals 14 residues. The germline gives CDR1 MNHNS, CDR2 SASEGT. Unmatched junction bases numbered 6, after V lost 4 bases and J lost 5 bases. The CDR3 bases are TGTGCCAGCAGTGGACAGGGGATATGGGAGACCCAGTACTTC. It specifies CASSGQGIWETQYF.

V and J are TRBV5-1 and TRBJ2-1; D possibly corresponds to TRBD1 (5 bases). Trimming pared 4 bases from V and 2 bases from J, leaving 19 bases between. The CDR3 covers 17 residues. Per germline, CDR1 SGHRS and CDR2 YFSETQ. CDR3 in amino acids: CASSKLGRGAAYNEQFF. CDR3 DNA: TGCGCCAGCAGCAAGTTGGGGCGAGGCGCGGCCTACAATGAGCAGTTCTTC.

The chain carries TRBV29-1 and TRBJ2-7; 10 positions agree with TRBD1. Germline CDR1 SQVTM, CDR2 ANQGSEA. There are 13 residues in the CDR3. Trimming cost V 4 bases and J 6 bases; bases outside gene matches: 6. This CDR3 reads CSVVRQGAGEQYF. DNA of the CDR3: TGCAGCGTTGTCAGACAGGGGGCGGGCGAGCAGTACTTC.